The clone carrying this T cell receptor (beta chain) has more than one count but fewer than ten. Trimming stripped 0 bases from V and 8 bases from J, with 14 bases between. CDR3 size: 16 residues. Germline loops: CDR1 LGHNT, CDR2 FRNRAP. This specimen comes from a study of T cells in Graves' hyperthyroidism and ophthalmopathy. Study-level background: Initial diagnosis, before any treatment, was when peripheral blood was collected.

Amplification yielded TCR beta CDR3 regions, with RNA transcripts as the source. Primed by the HTBI set, a first-round RT-PCR was run on the TCR CDR3. TCRdb re-called the multiplex PCR reads with MiXCR, one entry per CDR3 protein. This sample has 400,000 to 600,000 distinct CDR3 sequences, with roughly 20% found just once. The sequenced sample was blood. The rearrangement joins TRBV12-5 to TRBJ1-6; TRBD1 is a possible D gene (5 bases). This TCR was recovered from a man between 18 and 35 years old with Graves' hyperthyroidism. The CDR3 spells CASGLVLRGRYSPLHF. The CDR3 DNA sequence: TGTGCTAGTGGTTTGGTACTTAGGGGTAGGTATTCACCCCTCCACTTT.